These 9 T cell receptor beta chains share one sample of origin, sequenced in a study of response to subunit inactivated influenza vaccine (dated 2018 in TCRdb). The method was RT-PCR. TCRdb names Illumina HiSeq 2500 as the instrument used. TCRdb reran the public reads through fastp at Q25 and MiXCR, keeping productive beta chains. Every distinct CDR3 protein forms one entry, paired with its most common genes and DNA. The sample yields about 830,000 distinct CDR3 sequences; approximately 18% were counted once. The top ten clones comprise about 11% of the sample. The sample here was PBMCs from blood, taken roughly 5 days after vaccination. All receptors come from a man between 50 and 59 years old who received an inactivated influenza vaccine. Donor details come from another sample of the same person, matched by shared clones.

The chain employs TRBV20-1 and TRBJ2-5; D is uncertain. This CDR3 is built from 14 residues. V was clipped by 3 bases and J by 2 bases, with 13 bases between them. Germline V gene data show CDR1 as DFQATT and CDR2 as SNEGSKA (reference sequence). The CDR3 sequence is CSARAFVGQETQYF. For the CDR3, the DNA is TGCAGTGCTAGGGCCTTTGTGGGACAAGAGACCCAGTACTTC.

The rearrangement uses TRBV4-1 and TRBJ2-7, with D perhaps matching TRBD1 (5 bases). Germline V gene sequence: CDR1 MGHRA, CDR2 YSYEKL. Between the trimmed V and J ends, which lost 4 bases and 3 bases, there was a span of 13 bases. The CDR3 length is 14 residues. The chain's CDR3 is CASSRDREYYEQYF. The CDR3, as DNA: TGCGCCAGCAGCCGTGACAGAGAGTACTACGAGCAGTACTTC.

The rearrangement links TRBV20-1 to TRBJ2-5; 7 nucleotides match TRBD2. Germline CDR1 reads DFQATT; CDR2 reads SNEGSKA (reference sequence). V lost 2 bases to trimming and J lost 2 bases; unmatched junction nucleotides: 8. The CDR3 totals 15 residues. The CDR3 here is CSARRGGALQETQYF. Here the CDR3 DNA reads TGCAGTGCTAGACGCGGGGGTGCTCTACAAGAGACCCAGTACTTC.

The chain combines TRBV25-1 with TRBJ2-3; D may be TRBD1 or TRBD2 (5 bases each). The V and J ends lost 1 base and 4 bases respectively, with 12 bases between them. The CDR3 extends over 15 amino acids. Looked up from germline, CDR1 is MGHDK and CDR2 is SYGVNS. CDR3 DNA: TGTGCCAGCAGTGAATTGGGGGACCTCTCAGATACGCAGTATTTT. Its translation is CASSELGDLSDTQYF.

The chain combines TRBV5-5 with TRBJ2-2; 9 bases are a match to TRBD1. The CDR3 extends over 15 amino acids. Germline V CDR1 and CDR2: SGHKS, YYEKEE (reference sequence). J lost 5 bases, V lost 2 bases, and 4 bases had no gene match. The CDR3 is CASSFGTGFTGELFF. CDR3 DNA sequence: TGTGCCAGCAGCTTCGGGACAGGGTTTACCGGGGAGCTGTTTTTT.

This clonotype was detected many times. The chain combines TRBV5-6 with TRBJ1-1, with D possibly being TRBD1 (6 bases). Germline values: CDR1 SGHDT, CDR2 YYEEEE. The CDR3 has 14 residues. Trimming pared 1 base from V and 7 bases from J, leaving 14 bases between. The CDR3 reads CASSLLGGRVEAFF. CDR3 in DNA: TGTGCCAGCAGCTTGTTGGGGGGGCGGGTTGAAGCTTTCTTT.

The V call is TRBV20-1, the J call TRBJ2-1; D perhaps matches TRBD2 (5 bases). There are 11 residues in the CDR3. The V end was cut by 0 bases, the J end by 15 bases, with 12 bases between. Germline V gives CDR1 DFQATT, CDR2 SNEGSKA (reference sequence). DNA for the CDR3: TGCAGTGCTAGAGATGACTACCGAGGGTTCTTC. This sequence encodes CSARDDYRGFF.

There are a few counts of this clonotype. The CDR3 DNA sequence: TGTGCCAGCAGCCACACCGGGACAGGGGACACTGAAGCTTTCTTT. Residues: CASSHTGTGDTEAFF. This chain uses TRBV5-5 with TRBJ1-1, with TRBD1 matching over 10 bases. The length of the CDR3 is 15 residues. Looked up from germline, CDR1 is SGHKS and CDR2 is YYEKEE (reference sequence). Unmatched junction bases numbered 6, after V lost 4 bases and J lost 3 bases.

The chain combines TRBV20-1 with TRBJ2-1; TRBD1 aligns across 10 bases. Germline-derived CDR1 and CDR2 are DFQATT and SNEGSKA (reference sequence). The CDR3 totals 13 residues. Losses at the gene ends were 6 bases for V and 9 bases for J; bases not matched to a gene: 8. This chain's CDR3 is CSARQGAFAEQFF. CDR3 nucleotide sequence: TGCAGTGCAAGACAGGGGGCGTTCGCTGAGCAGTTCTTC.